The T cell receptor (beta chain) described here comes from a study of beta chain features in type 1 diabetes. The study, taken as a whole, reports: Cells expressing TCR highly could be over-represented by cDNA sequencing. TCRB repertoires of naive, central memory and Treg cells appeared more similar among patients than among healthy donors.

The authors took one heparinised blood draw, averaging roughly 100 mL, from each donor. Since all of the isolated RNA was reverse transcribed, expressed TCRB transcripts were what got sequenced. Only in-frame clones appear in the TCRdb table, and some are missing; sequencing was by immunoSEQ multiplex PCR. The sample includes about 110,000 clones, 40% of them seen just once. V lost 6 bases and J lost 7, with 20 bases in between. Germline V gene lookup returns CDR1 SGHRS and CDR2 YFSETQ. The CDR3 loop spans 15 amino acids. A remark on this clone: Its specificity is not known.

The material sequenced was stem cell memory CD4+ T cells from blood. The sequence was obtained from a woman aged 18-29 years in good health. The gene calls are TRBV5-1 and TRBJ2-1, with a weak D call TRBD1 (6 bases). DNA of the CDR3: TGCGCCAGCAAGTTTCAGGGGACGGTTTCAAATGAGCAGTTCTTC. Protein sequence: CASKFQGTVSNEQFF.